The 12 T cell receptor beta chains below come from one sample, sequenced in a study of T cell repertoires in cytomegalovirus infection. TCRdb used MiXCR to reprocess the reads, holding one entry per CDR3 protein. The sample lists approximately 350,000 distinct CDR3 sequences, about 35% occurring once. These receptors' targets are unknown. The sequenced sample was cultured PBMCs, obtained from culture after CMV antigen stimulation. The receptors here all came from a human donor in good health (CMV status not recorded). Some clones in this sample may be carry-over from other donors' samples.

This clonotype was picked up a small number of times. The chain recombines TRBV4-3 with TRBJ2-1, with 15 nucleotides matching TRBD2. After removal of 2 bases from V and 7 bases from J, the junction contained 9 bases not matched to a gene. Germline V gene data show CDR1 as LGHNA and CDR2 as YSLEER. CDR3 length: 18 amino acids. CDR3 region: CASSQLGLAGGPGNEQFF. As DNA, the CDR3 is TGCGCCAGCAGCCAACTCGGACTAGCGGGAGGGCCGGGTAATGAGCAGTTCTTC.

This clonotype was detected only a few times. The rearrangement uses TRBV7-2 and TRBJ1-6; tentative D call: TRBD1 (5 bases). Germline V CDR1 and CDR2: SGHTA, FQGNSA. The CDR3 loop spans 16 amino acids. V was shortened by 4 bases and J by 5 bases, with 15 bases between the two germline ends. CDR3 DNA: TGTGCCAGCAGCTGGGCAGGGAGGACAAATAATTCACCCCTCCACTTT. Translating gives CASSWAGRTNNSPLHF.

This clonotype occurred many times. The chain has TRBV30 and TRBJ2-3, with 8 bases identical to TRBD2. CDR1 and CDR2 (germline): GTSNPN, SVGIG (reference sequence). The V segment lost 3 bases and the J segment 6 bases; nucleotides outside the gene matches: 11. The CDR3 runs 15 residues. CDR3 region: CAWRWAAGGSDTQYF. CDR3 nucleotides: TGTGCCTGGAGGTGGGCCGCGGGGGGATCGGATACGCAGTATTTT.

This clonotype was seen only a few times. The DNA of the CDR3 is TGTGCCAGCAGTTTATTATCCCCCGGGGGCACAGATACGCAGTATTTT. Its protein product is CASSLLSPGGTDTQYF. V is TRBV27 and J is TRBJ2-3; maybe TRBD2 (5 bases). This CDR3 has 16 amino acids. V dropped 1 base and J dropped 1 base, with 12 bases sitting between them. CDR1 is MNHEY and CDR2 is SMNVEV in the germline V gene (reference sequence).

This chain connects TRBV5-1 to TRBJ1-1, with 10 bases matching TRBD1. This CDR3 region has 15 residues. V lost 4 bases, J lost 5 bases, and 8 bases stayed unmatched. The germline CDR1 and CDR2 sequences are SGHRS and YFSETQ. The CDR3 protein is CASSPDRGLRTEAFF. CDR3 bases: TGCGCCAGCAGCCCCGACAGGGGGCTGAGGACTGAAGCTTTCTTT.

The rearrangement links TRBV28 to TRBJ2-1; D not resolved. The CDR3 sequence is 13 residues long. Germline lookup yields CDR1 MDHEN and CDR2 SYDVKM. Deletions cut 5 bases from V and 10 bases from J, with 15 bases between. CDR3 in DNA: TGTGCCAGCAGTCCTAGTCCCCCTTTCGAGCAGTTCTTC. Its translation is CASSPSPPFEQFF.

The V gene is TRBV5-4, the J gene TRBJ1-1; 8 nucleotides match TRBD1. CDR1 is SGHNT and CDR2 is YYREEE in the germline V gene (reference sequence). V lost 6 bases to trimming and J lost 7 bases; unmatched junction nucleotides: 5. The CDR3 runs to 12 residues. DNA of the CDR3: TGTGCCAGCACACGACAGGGGCGTGAAGCTTTCTTT. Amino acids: CASTRQGREAFF.

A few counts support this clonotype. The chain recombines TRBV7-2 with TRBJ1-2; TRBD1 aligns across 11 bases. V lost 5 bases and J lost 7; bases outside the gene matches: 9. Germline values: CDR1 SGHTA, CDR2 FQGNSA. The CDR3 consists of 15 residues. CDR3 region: CASSAGTGGYRGYTF. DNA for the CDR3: TGTGCCAGCAGCGCAGGGACAGGGGGTTATCGTGGCTACACCTTC.

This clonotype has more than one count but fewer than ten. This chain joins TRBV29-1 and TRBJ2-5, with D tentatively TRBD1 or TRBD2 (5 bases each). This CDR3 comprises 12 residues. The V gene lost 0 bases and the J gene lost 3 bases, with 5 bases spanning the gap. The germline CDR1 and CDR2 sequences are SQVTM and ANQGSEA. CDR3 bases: TGCAGCGTTGAAGAGGGGGAAGAGACCCAGTACTTC. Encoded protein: CSVEEGEETQYF. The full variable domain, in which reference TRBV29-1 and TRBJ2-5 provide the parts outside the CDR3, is SAVISQKPSRDICQRGTSLTIQCQVDSQVTMMFWYRQQPGQSLTLIATANQGSEATYESGFVIDKFPISRPNLTFSTLTVSNMSPEDSSIYLCSVEEGEETQYFGPGTRLLVL.

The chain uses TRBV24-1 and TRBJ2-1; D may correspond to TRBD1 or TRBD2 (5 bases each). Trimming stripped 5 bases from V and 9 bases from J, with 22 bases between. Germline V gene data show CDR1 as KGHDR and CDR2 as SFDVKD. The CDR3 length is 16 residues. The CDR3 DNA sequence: TGTGCCACCAGTGCTACTAACGGGGCTAGTCAAAGTGAGCAGTTCTTC. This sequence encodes CATSATNGASQSEQFF.

For the CDR3, the DNA is TGTGCCAGCAGTTTACGGGCGGGGTACAATGAGCAGTTCTTC. It translates to CASSLRAGYNEQFF. The rearrangement joins TRBV12-3 or TRBV12-4 to TRBJ2-1, with D tentatively TRBD2 (6 bases). Trimming took off 2 bases at V and 4 bases at J, with 9 bases between the two ends. The CDR3 has 14 residues.

The CDR3 sequence is CASGSGAGIGYTF. The CDR3 DNA is TGTGCCAGCGGATCCGGGGCCGGGATTGGCTACACCTTC. The chain recombines TRBV28 with TRBJ1-2; weak D call: TRBD1 (5 bases). The germline V gene encodes CDR1 MDHEN and CDR2 SYDVKM. The V end was cut by 8 bases, the J end by 7 bases, with 17 bases between. This CDR3 has 13 residues.